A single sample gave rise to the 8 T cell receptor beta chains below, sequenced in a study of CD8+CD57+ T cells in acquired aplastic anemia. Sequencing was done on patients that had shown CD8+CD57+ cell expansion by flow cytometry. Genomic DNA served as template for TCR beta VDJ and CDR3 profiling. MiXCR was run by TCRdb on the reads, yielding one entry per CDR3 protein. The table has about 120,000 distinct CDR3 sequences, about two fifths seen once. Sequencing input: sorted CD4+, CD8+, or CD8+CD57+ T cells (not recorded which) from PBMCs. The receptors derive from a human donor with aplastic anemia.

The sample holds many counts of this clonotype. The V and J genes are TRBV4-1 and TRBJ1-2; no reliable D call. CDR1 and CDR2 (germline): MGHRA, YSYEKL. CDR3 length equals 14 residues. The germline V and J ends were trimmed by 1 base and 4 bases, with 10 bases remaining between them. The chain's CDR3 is CASSQGGDSYGYTF. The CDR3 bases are TGCGCCAGCAGCCAAGGCGGGGATAGCTATGGCTACACCTTC.

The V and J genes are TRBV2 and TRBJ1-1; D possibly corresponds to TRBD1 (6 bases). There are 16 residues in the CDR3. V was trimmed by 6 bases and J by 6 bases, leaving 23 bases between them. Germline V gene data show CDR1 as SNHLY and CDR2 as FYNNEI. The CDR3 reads CASSQYNRVERAEAFF. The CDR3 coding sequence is TGTGCCAGCAGCCAATATAACAGGGTTGAACGGGCTGAAGCTTTCTTT.

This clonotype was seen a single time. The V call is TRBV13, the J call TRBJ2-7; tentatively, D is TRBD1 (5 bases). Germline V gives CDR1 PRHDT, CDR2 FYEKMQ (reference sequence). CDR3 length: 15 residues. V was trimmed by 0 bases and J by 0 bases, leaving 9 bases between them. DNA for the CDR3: TGTGCCAGCAGCTTAGGGGACACCAGCTCCTACGAGCAGTACTTC. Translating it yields CASSLGDTSSYEQYF. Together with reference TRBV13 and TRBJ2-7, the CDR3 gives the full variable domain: AAGVIQSPRHLIKEKRETATLKCYPIPRHDTVYWYQQGPGQDPQFLISFYEKMQSDKGSIPDRFSAQQFSDYHSELNMSSLELGDSALYFCASSLGDTSSYEQYFGPGTRLTVT.

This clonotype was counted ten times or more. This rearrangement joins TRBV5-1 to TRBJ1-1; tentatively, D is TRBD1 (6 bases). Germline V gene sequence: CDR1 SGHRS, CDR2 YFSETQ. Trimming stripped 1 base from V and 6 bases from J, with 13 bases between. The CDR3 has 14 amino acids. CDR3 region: CASSLSQGRAEAFF. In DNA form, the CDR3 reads TGCGCCAGCAGCTTGAGTCAGGGGAGGGCTGAAGCTTTCTTT. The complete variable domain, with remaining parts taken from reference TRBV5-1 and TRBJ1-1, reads KAGVTQTPRYLIKTRGQQVTLSCSPISGHRSVSWYQQTPGQGLQFLFEYFSETQRNKGNFPGRFSGRQFSNSRSEMNVSTLELGDSALYLCASSLSQGRAEAFFGQGTRLTVV.

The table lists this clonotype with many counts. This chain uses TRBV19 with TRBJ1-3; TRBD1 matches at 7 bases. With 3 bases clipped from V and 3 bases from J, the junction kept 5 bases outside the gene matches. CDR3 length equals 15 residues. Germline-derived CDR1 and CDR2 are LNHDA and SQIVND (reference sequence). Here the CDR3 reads CASSITGVSGNTIYF. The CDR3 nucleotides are TGTGCCAGTAGTATTACAGGGGTCAGTGGAAACACCATATATTTT.

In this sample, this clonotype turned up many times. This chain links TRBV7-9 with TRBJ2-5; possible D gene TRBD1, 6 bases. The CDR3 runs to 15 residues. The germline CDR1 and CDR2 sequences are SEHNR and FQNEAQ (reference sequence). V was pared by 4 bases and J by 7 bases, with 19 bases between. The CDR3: CASSSQGTLMGTQYF. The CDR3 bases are TGTGCCAGCAGCTCTCAGGGGACCTTAATGGGGACCCAGTACTTC.

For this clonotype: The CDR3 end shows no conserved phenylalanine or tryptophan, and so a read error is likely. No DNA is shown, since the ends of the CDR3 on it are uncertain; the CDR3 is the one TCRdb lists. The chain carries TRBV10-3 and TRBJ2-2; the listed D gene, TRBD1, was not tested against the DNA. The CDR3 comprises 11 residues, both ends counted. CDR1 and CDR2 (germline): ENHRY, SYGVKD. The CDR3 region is CAISEGDRAHL.

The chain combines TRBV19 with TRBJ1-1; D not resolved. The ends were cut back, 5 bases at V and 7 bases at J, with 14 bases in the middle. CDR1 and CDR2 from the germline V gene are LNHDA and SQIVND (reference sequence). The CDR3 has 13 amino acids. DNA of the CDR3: TGTGCCAGTAGTCCCCCGGACGGCGGTGAAGCTTTCTTT. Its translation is CASSPPDGGEAFF.